The 20 T cell receptor beta chains given below trace back to one sample, sequenced in a study of high-grade serous ovarian cancer treatment subgroups. Tumor samples were obtained before definitive surgery or chemotherapy. This table comes from immunoSEQ multiplex PCR, and its TCRdb copy is limited to in-frame clones, with some not included. There are approximately 40,000 clones in the sample; approximately 80% occur only once, and 3.1% lies in the top ten. Material for sequencing was tumor tissue. These receptors all come from a human donor with high-grade serous ovarian cancer.

The chain joins TRBV29-1 to TRBJ1-1; a weak D match, TRBD1 (6 bases). CDR1 SQVTM and CDR2 ANQGSEA come from the germline V gene. The CDR3 consists of 13 residues. Trimming took 4 bases from V and 3 from J, leaving 12 bases between them. Written as DNA, the CDR3 is TGCAGCGTTGGGGGGAGGACAGACACTGAAGCTTTCTTT. The encoded protein is CSVGGRTDTEAFF.

Only one count was recorded for this clone. V is TRBV9 and J is TRBJ2-2; D ambiguous. The CDR3 covers 15 residues. V was pared by 0 bases and J by 2 bases, with 8 bases between. CDR1 is SGDLS, CDR2 YYNGEE, per germline. Here the CDR3 reads CASSVAGQNTGELFF. DNA of the CDR3: TGTGCCAGCAGCGTAGCTGGCCAAAACACCGGGGAGCTGTTTTTT.

J is TRBJ2-7 and V is TRBV5-1; 7 bases line up with TRBD1. CDR1 is SGHRS, CDR2 YFSETQ, per germline. This CDR3 region has 18 residues. V dropped 0 bases and J dropped 4; count of bases not matched to a gene: 16. CDR3 coding DNA: TGCGCCAGCAGCTTGGGTTCCCGACAGGGTAATTTCCCATACGAGCAGTACTTC. Translating it yields CASSLGSRQGNFPYEQYF.

J is TRBJ2-7 and V is TRBV28; D gene unclear. The germline CDR1 and CDR2 sequences are MDHEN and SYDVKM. V lost 2 bases to trimming and J lost 3 bases, with 11 bases between them. This CDR3 has 14 residues. This CDR3 reads CASSLNEWSYEQYF. The CDR3 DNA is TGTGCCAGCAGTTTAAACGAGTGGAGCTACGAGCAGTACTTC. Combining the CDR3 with reference TRBV28 and TRBJ2-7 gives the whole variable domain DVKVTQSSRYLVKRTGEKVFLECVQDMDHENMFWYRQDPGLGLRLIYFSYDVKMKEKGDIPEGYSVSREKKERFSLILESASTNQTSMYLCASSLNEWSYEQYFGPGTRLTVT.

J is TRBJ1-6 and V is TRBV4-1; no reliable D call. V gave up 1 base and J gave up 0 bases, with 10 bases separating them. Germline V gene data show CDR1 as MGHRA and CDR2 as YSYEKL. This CDR3 comprises 17 residues. The CDR3 here is CASSQGRLISYNSPLHF. The CDR3 region has the DNA TGCGCCAGCAGCCAAGGAAGACTGATCTCCTATAATTCACCCCTCCACTTT.

The chain joins TRBV10-2 to TRBJ2-7; a weak D match, TRBD1 (5 bases). Germline V gene data show CDR1 as WSHSY and CDR2 as SAAADI. V was shortened by 0 bases and J by 6 bases, with 9 bases between the two germline ends. The CDR3 has 13 residues. The CDR3 DNA sequence: TGCGCCAGCAGTGAGTCGGGTCAGGGCGAGCAGTACTTC. Its translation is CASSESGQGEQYF.

This chain connects TRBV5-6 to TRBJ2-3; D may be TRBD2 (5 bases). V lost 0 bases and J lost 7, with 6 bases in between. The CDR3 spans 12 residues. Germline V CDR1 and CDR2: SGHDT, YYEEEE. DNA for the CDR3: TGTGCCAGCAGCTTGGGGACTCATACGCAGTATTTT. Translating it yields CASSLGTHTQYF.

This clone was picked up one time. The V gene is TRBV28, the J gene TRBJ2-4; maybe TRBD2 (6 bases). CDR1 is MDHEN, CDR2 SYDVKM, per germline. CDR3 size: 16 residues. The V and J ends lost 4 bases and 8 bases respectively, with 21 bases between them. CDR3 residues: CASSSAGVGGEDIQYF. CDR3 nucleotides: TGTGCCAGCAGTTCAGCGGGTGTGGGCGGGGAGGACATTCAGTACTTC.

This clone appeared a few times. Other DNA sequences in the same sample also yield this CDR3. This chain uses TRBV5-1 with TRBJ2-3; D is undetermined. Germline V lookup: CDR1 SGHRS, CDR2 YFSETQ. V gave up 2 bases and J gave up 0 bases, with 4 bases separating them. This CDR3 region has 13 residues. The CDR3 is CASSLASTDTQYF. CDR3 bases: TGCGCCAGCAGCTTAGCGAGCACAGATACGCAGTATTTT.

This clone was counted only a few times. CDR3 loop: CASSQDVSGFSEKLFF. In nucleotides, the CDR3 is TGTGCCAGCAGCCAAGATGTCTCAGGATTTAGTGAAAAACTGTTTTTT. The chain couples TRBV4-2 to TRBJ1-4; D is unresolved. The CDR3 length is 16 residues. Germline loops: CDR1 LGHNA, CDR2 YNFKEQ. V shed 0 bases and J shed 7 bases, with 15 bases lying between them.

The V gene is TRBV14, the J gene TRBJ2-4; 7 bases align to TRBD1. The junction had 3 bases not matched to a gene; V was cut back by 5 bases and J by 5 bases. This CDR3 is 13 amino acids long. Germline V gene sequence: CDR1 SGHDN, CDR2 FVKESK. CDR3 in DNA: TGTGCCAGCAGCTCCGACAGGGAAAACATTCAGTACTTC. Translated, it gives CASSSDRENIQYF.

This clone was observed a single time. This chain links TRBV14 with TRBJ2-7; 8 bases line up with TRBD1. CDR1 and CDR2 (germline): SGHDN, FVKESK. This CDR3 has 15 amino acids. V was pared by 4 bases and J by 5 bases, with 10 bases of the junction left unmatched. CDR3 nucleotides: TGTGCCAGCAGCCTGGAACAGGGGGGCCACCACGAGCAGTACTTC. Its protein product is CASSLEQGGHHEQYF.

The genes are TRBV27 and TRBJ2-7; TRBD2 aligns across 7 bases. The CDR3 has 14 residues. With V trimmed by 6 bases and J by 4 bases, 9 bases remained unmatched. Germline CDR1 and CDR2: MNHEY and SMNVEV (reference sequence). The CDR3 bases are TGTGCCAGCAGGGAAGGGGCCGGGGGGTACGAGCAGTACTTC. This codes for CASREGAGGYEQYF.

The chain uses TRBV7-9 and TRBJ1-3; TRBD1 might be the D (5 bases). The CDR3 has 16 residues. Per the germline V gene, CDR1 is SEHNR and CDR2 is FQNEAQ (reference sequence). The ends were cut back, 2 bases at V and 3 bases at J, with 14 bases in the middle. The DNA for the CDR3 is TGTGCCAGCAGCTTACTTAGTCAGGGCTTTGGAAACACCATATATTTT. Amino acids: CASSLLSQGFGNTIYF.

The V call is TRBV28, the J call TRBJ1-1, with D perhaps matching TRBD1 (5 bases). V was clipped by 4 bases and J by 0 bases, with 15 bases between them. The germline V gene has CDR1 MDHEN and CDR2 SYDVKM. CDR3 size: 16 residues. CDR3 nucleotide sequence: TGTGCCAGCAGTTCGCCCGGGACCCTCATGAACACTGAAGCTTTCTTT. It yields the protein CASSSPGTLMNTEAFF. The full variable domain, with the rest looked up from reference TRBV28 and TRBJ1-1, is DVKVTQSSRYLVKRTGEKVFLECVQDMDHENMFWYRQDPGLGLRLIYFSYDVKMKEKGDIPEGYSVSREKKERFSLILESASTNQTSMYLCASSSPGTLMNTEAFFGQGTRLTVV.

The genes are TRBV6-6 and TRBJ1-5; D remains unclear. Germline V gene sequence: CDR1 MNHNY, CDR2 SVGAGI (reference sequence). Trimming left V 2 bases short and J 1 base short, with 12 bases between. The CDR3 length is 16 residues. CDR3 amino acids: CASSYAAASSNQPQHF. The DNA of the CDR3 is TGTGCCAGCAGTTACGCGGCAGCCTCGAGCAATCAGCCCCAGCATTTT.

The chain employs TRBV27 and TRBJ2-1; perhaps TRBD1 as D (5 bases). The V and J ends lost 3 bases and 8 bases respectively, with 11 bases between them. Germline CDR1 is MNHEY and CDR2 is SMNVEV (reference sequence). The CDR3 runs to 13 residues. Written as DNA, the CDR3 is TGTGCCAGCAGTTTGGGGCCCGGCGATGAGCAGTTCTTC. Its translation: CASSLGPGDEQFF.

In this sample, this clone is medium-sized. The V and J genes are TRBV28 and TRBJ1-2; the D gene is possibly TRBD1 (5 bases). With 5 bases removed from V and 10 bases from J, the gap between germline ends came to 14 bases. Germline CDR1 and CDR2: MDHEN and SYDVKM. This CDR3 comprises 12 residues. CDR3 in DNA: TGTGCCAGCAGTACCCGACAGTTCTCCTACACCTTC. Translated, it gives CASSTRQFSYTF.

A single count supports this clone. The genes are TRBV28 and TRBJ1-2; TRBD1 agrees at 8 bases. Trimming cost V 5 bases and J 4 bases; bases outside gene matches: 6. The CDR3 length is 14 residues. Germline V gives CDR1 MDHEN, CDR2 SYDVKM. Here the CDR3 reads CASSPRTGIYGYTF. The CDR3 coding sequence is TGTGCCAGCAGTCCACGGACAGGGATCTATGGCTACACCTTC.

This sequence joins TRBV19 and TRBJ2-5; D ambiguous. Deletions cut 5 bases from V and 3 bases from J, with 13 bases between. The CDR3 is made up of 14 amino acids. From germline, CDR1 is LNHDA and CDR2 SQIVND (reference sequence). The CDR3 protein is CASSATYTEETQYF. CDR3 bases: TGTGCCAGTAGTGCGACTTACACGGAAGAGACCCAGTACTTC. The complete variable domain, with remaining parts taken from reference TRBV19 and TRBJ2-5, reads DGGITQSPKYLFRKEGQNVTLSCEQNLNHDAMYWYRQDPGQGLRLIYYSQIVNDFQKGDIAEGYSVSREKKESFPLTVTSAQKNPTAFYLCASSATYTEETQYFGPGTRLLVL.